This passage covers 20 T cell receptor beta chains from one sample sequenced in a study of graft-versus-host responses after intestinal transplantation. TCRdb keeps only in-frame clones here, not all; method: immunoSEQ multiplex PCR. The sample includes some 62,000 clones, 85% to 95% of them seen just once. No antigen has been assigned to these receptors. Sequenced here: unstimulated CD8+ T cells sorted from spleen or lymph node cells, sampled before transplant. The source is a human donor who was the organ donor for an intestinal transplant.

This sequence joins TRBV9 and TRBJ1-1; D gene ambiguous. Germline lookup yields CDR1 SGDLS and CDR2 YYNGEE. Deletions cut 4 bases from V and 6 bases from J, with 16 bases between. The CDR3 loop spans 14 amino acids. This CDR3 reads CASSPRREVAEAFF. CDR3 DNA sequence: TGTGCCAGCAGCCCCAGGAGGGAGGTGGCTGAAGCTTTCTTT.

This clone was found a few times. The CDR3 nucleotides read TGTGCCAGCAGCGGGGGCTTTGGGGGCCCGTATGGCTACACCTTC. Amino acids: CASSGGFGGPYGYTF. The chain recombines TRBV9 with TRBJ1-2; the D gene is possibly TRBD1 (6 bases). V lost 3 bases, J lost 5 bases, and 17 bases lay in between. The CDR3 length is 15 residues. Germline CDR1 SGDLS, CDR2 YYNGEE.

This chain uses TRBV27 with TRBJ1-1, with D unresolved. This CDR3 spans 15 amino acids. The germline gives CDR1 MNHEY, CDR2 SMNVEV (reference sequence). V was clipped by 0 bases and J by 1 base, with 9 bases between them. CDR3 residues: CASSLSARWNTEAFF. CDR3 sequence (DNA): TGTGCCAGCAGTTTATCGGCCAGGTGGAACACTGAAGCTTTCTTT.

The rearrangement uses TRBV11-2 and TRBJ2-5, with 7 bases identical to TRBD1. V lost 5 bases to trimming and J lost 5 bases; unmatched junction nucleotides: 17. Looked up from germline, CDR1 is SGHAT and CDR2 is FQNNGV. The CDR3 has 17 residues. CDR3 region: CASSPRGSRGGVETQYF. The CDR3 bases are TGTGCCAGCAGCCCCCGCGGGTCGAGAGGGGGCGTTGAGACCCAGTACTTC.

Here the CDR3 DNA reads TGTGCCAGCAGCGCCGGTGGGAACACTGAAGCTTTCTTT. This encodes CASSAGGNTEAFF. The genes are TRBV9 and TRBJ1-1; D not certain. Between the trimmed V and J ends, which lost 3 bases and 1 base, there was a span of 7 bases. CDR3 size: 13 residues. Germline-derived CDR1 and CDR2 are SGDLS and YYNGEE.

This clone has just one count. The J gene is TRBJ2-3, the V gene TRBV27; weak D call: TRBD1 (5 bases). V gave up 5 bases and J gave up 2 bases, with 20 bases separating them. In germline, CDR1 is MNHEY, CDR2 SMNVEV (reference sequence). The CDR3 is made up of 17 amino acids. The CDR3 here is CASSLMRQTGDTDTQYF. CDR3 bases: TGTGCCAGCAGTCTAATGCGACAGACTGGGGACACAGATACGCAGTATTTT.

The V and J genes are TRBV19 and TRBJ2-1, with 10 bases identical to TRBD1. The CDR3 is 15 residues long. Germline values: CDR1 LNHDA, CDR2 SQIVND (reference sequence). Trimming cost V 7 bases and J 7 bases; bases outside gene matches: 10. The CDR3 DNA follows: TGTGCCAGTACTTACGGGACAGGGGCCAGGAATGAGCAGTTCTTC. Translation gives CASTYGTGARNEQFF.

V gene TRBV19 combines with J gene TRBJ1-1; TRBD1 might be the D (5 bases). V was cut by 3 bases and J by 1 base, with 12 bases left in between. CDR3 length: 15 amino acids. Germline V CDR1 and CDR2: LNHDA, SQIVND (reference sequence). The CDR3 sequence: CASSIYDQGNTEAFF. CDR3 coding DNA: TGTGCCAGTAGTATTTACGATCAGGGGAACACTGAAGCTTTCTTT.

This clone was counted a single time. V gene TRBV6-1 combines with J gene TRBJ2-2; 9 bases map to TRBD2. With 5 bases clipped from V and 7 bases from J, the junction kept 5 bases outside the gene matches. From germline, CDR1 is MNHNS and CDR2 SASEGT. The CDR3 consists of 14 residues. The CDR3 reads CASSSLAGSGELFF. CDR3 in DNA: TGTGCCAGCAGTAGTCTAGCGGGGAGCGGGGAGCTGTTTTTT.

There are a few counts of this clone. The rearrangement links TRBV6-1 to TRBJ1-1; possibly TRBD1 for D (5 bases). The CDR3 is 13 amino acids. CDR1 MNHNS and CDR2 SASEGT come from the germline V gene. V was cut by 7 bases and J by 3 bases, with 12 bases left in between. The CDR3 DNA reads TGTGCCAGCAATCCAGGGTTATACACTGAAGCTTTCTTT. The encoded protein is CASNPGLYTEAFF.

This clone has just one count. This sequence joins TRBV4-3 and TRBJ2-5; TRBD2 matches 8 bases. Judging by the DNA end, TRBJ2-7 fits better; the J call may be wrong. This CDR3 is built from 16 residues. The V gene's germline CDR1 is LGHNA and CDR2 YSLEER. CDR3 residues: CASSQDSVAGPYEQYF. In DNA form, the CDR3 reads TGCGCCAGCAGCCAAGATTCGGTAGCGGGACCCTACGAGCAGTACTTC.

The chain couples TRBV11-2 to TRBJ1-3, with D maybe TRBD1 (6 bases). Germline V gives CDR1 SGHAT, CDR2 FQNNGV. V was shortened by 1 base and J by 0 bases, with 13 bases between the two germline ends. This CDR3 region has 17 residues. The CDR3 coding sequence is TGTGCCAGCAGCTTAGCGCCAGGGGCGAACTCTGGAAACACCATATATTTT. Its protein product is CASSLAPGANSGNTIYF.

Here the CDR3 DNA reads TGTGCCAGCAGCGTAGAATATGGGGGCTCGGGTGAGCAGTTCTTC. Translating it yields CASSVEYGGSGEQFF. The chain joins TRBV9 to TRBJ2-1, with a tentative D call TRBD1 (6 bases). The germline V and J ends were trimmed by 0 bases and 9 bases, with 16 bases remaining between them. Germline CDR1 reads SGDLS; CDR2 reads YYNGEE. There are 15 residues in the CDR3.

CDR3 nucleotides: TGTGCCAGCAGTTATAATCCAGCTTTCTTT. Amino acids: CASSYNPAFF. The chain has TRBV6-5 and TRBJ1-1; D is unclear. The CDR3 sequence is 10 residues long. The V gene lost 3 bases and the J gene lost 10 bases, with 6 bases spanning the gap. Germline lookup yields CDR1 MNHEY and CDR2 SVGAGI.

The chain joins TRBV27 to TRBJ1-5, with a tentative D call TRBD1 (6 bases). CDR1 is MNHEY and CDR2 is SMNVEV in the germline V gene (reference sequence). The CDR3 runs to 16 residues. Trimming left V 5 bases short and J 8 bases short, with 22 bases between. The DNA of the CDR3 is TGTGCCAGCAGTCCCACCTGGCCGACAGGAGTAAAGCCCCAGCATTTT. As protein: CASSPTWPTGVKPQHF.

The V gene is TRBV30, the J gene TRBJ1-5; 8 positions agree with TRBD1. CDR1 is GTSNPN, CDR2 SVGIG, per germline (reference sequence). J gave up 2 bases and V 1 base, and 1 base lay outside the gene matches. The CDR3 has 14 residues. The CDR3 is CAWSAGQGNQPQHF. DNA of the CDR3: TGTGCCTGGAGTGCGGGACAGGGCAATCAGCCCCAGCATTTT.

The rearrangement joins TRBV27 to TRBJ2-7, with 8 nucleotides matching TRBD2. After removal of 2 bases from V and 2 bases from J, the junction contained 5 bases not matched to a gene. Germline V gives CDR1 MNHEY, CDR2 SMNVEV (reference sequence). CDR3 size: 15 residues. CDR3 region: CASSLTGGGTYEQYF. CDR3 nucleotides: TGTGCCAGCAGTTTAACGGGAGGGGGGACCTACGAGCAGTACTTC.

V usage is TRBV7-6 and J usage is TRBJ2-3; possible D gene TRBD1, 5 bases. V lost 1 base and J 1 base, leaving 9 bases between the germline ends. Per the germline V gene, CDR1 is SGHVS and CDR2 is FNYEAQ. This CDR3 has 15 amino acids. CDR3: CASSLGGSGTDTQYF. CDR3 DNA sequence: TGTGCCAGCAGCTTAGGGGGCTCGGGCACAGATACGCAGTATTTT.

CDR3 in DNA: TGTGCCAGTAGTCCTTGGCTGGAGAGGGCTAATGAAAAACTGTTTTTT. As protein: CASSPWLERANEKLFF. The chain is built from TRBV19 and TRBJ1-4; D ambiguous. Per the germline V gene, CDR1 is LNHDA and CDR2 is SQIVND (reference sequence). Trimming took off 5 bases at V and 3 bases at J, with 16 bases between the two ends. CDR3 length: 16 residues.

The CDR3 DNA reads as TGCAGCGTTGTCCAAGCGGGGATTAGCACAGATACGCAGTATTTT. As protein: CSVVQAGISTDTQYF. The V call is TRBV29-1, the J call TRBJ2-3, with 7 nucleotides matching TRBD2. The CDR3 runs to 15 residues. Germline V gives CDR1 SQVTM, CDR2 ANQGSEA. After removal of 4 bases from V and 0 bases from J, the junction contained 7 bases not matched to a gene.